This T cell receptor beta chain was found in a study of cytomegalovirus exposure and HLA in healthy donors. Amplification used 60 Vbeta primers and 13 Jbeta primers. The data were produced by immunoSEQ multiplex PCR, yet TCRdb's version contains in-frame clones alone and is incomplete. The table includes roughly 200,000 clones, around 77% detected once. Study-wide findings and caveats: A highly shared variant cluster was judged a likely technical artifact. In terms of immune exposure information, only CMV serostatus was available. Among TCR sequences, most were rare, though some public TCRs appeared in many donors.

Concerning this clone: The antigen is undetermined.

The CDR3 spans 14 residues. The V gene's germline CDR1 is GTSNPN and CDR2 SVGIG (reference sequence). The V end lost 2 bases, the J end lost 1 base, and 9 bases lay between the germline ends. The sample consisted of PBMCs. This clonotype was obtained from a man between 60 and 75 years old in good health and CMV-seronegative. This chain connects TRBV30 to TRBJ2-1; perhaps TRBD2 as D (6 bases). CDR3 sequence reads: CAWSSAGSYNEQFF. CDR3 DNA sequence: TGTGCCTGGAGTTCGGCGGGATCCTACAATGAGCAGTTCTTC.